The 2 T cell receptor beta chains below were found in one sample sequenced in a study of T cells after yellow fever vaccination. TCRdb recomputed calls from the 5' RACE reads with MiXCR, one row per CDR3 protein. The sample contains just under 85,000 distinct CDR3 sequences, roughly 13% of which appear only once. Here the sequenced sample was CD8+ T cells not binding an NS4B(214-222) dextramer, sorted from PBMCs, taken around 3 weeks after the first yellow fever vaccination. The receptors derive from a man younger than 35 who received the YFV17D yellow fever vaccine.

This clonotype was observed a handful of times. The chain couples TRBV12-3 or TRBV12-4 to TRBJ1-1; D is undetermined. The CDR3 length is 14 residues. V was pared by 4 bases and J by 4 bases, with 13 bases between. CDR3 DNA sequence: TGTGCCAGCAGTTCAATCGGAGGAGGCACTGAAGCTTTCTTT. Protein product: CASSSIGGGTEAFF.

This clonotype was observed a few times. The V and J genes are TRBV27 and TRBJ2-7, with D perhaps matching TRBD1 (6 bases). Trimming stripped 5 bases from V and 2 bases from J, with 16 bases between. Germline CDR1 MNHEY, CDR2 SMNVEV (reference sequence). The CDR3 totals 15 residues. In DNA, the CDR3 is TGTGCCAGCAGTCCCTTGGGACGACAGGCCTACGAGCAGTACTTC. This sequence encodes CASSPLGRQAYEQYF.